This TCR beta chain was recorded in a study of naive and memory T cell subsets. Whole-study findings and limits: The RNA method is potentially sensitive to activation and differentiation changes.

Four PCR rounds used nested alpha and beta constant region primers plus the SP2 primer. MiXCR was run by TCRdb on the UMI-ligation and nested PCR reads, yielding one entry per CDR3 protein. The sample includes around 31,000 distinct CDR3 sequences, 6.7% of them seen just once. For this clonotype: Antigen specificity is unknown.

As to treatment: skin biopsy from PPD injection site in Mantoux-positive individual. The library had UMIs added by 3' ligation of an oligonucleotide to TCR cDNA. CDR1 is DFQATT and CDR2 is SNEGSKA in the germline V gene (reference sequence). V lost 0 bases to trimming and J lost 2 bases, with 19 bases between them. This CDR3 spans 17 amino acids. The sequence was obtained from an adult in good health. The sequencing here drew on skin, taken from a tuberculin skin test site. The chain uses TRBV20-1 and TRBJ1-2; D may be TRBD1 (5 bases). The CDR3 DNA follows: TGCAGTGCTAGAGATCCTGTCGGGGCAGATATAAACTATGGCTACACCTTC. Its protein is CSARDPVGADINYGYTF.